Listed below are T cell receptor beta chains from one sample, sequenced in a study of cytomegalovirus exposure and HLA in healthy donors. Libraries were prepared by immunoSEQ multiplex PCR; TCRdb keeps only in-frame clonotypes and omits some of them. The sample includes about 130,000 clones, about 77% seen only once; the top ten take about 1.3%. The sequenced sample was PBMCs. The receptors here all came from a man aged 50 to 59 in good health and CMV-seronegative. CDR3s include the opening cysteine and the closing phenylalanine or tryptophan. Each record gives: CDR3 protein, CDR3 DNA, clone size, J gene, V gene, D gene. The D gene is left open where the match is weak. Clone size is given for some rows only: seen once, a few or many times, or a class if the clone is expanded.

CDR3aa: CASSLDRGIQPQHF; CDR3nt: TGTGCCAGCAGCTTAGACAGGGGGATCCAGCCCCAGCATTTT; abundance: once; j_gene: TRBJ1-5; v_gene: TRBV7-2; d_gene: TRBD1
CDR3aa: CASPWDYGSYEQYF; CDR3nt: TGCGCCAGCCCCTGGGACTATGGCTCCTACGAGCAGTACTTC; abundance: NA; j_gene: TRBJ2-7; v_gene: TRBV23-1; d_gene: TRBD2
CDR3aa: CASRRTAQLYGYTF; CDR3nt: TGTGCCAGCAGAAGGACAGCCCAGCTCTATGGCTACACCTTC; abundance: NA; j_gene: TRBJ1-2; v_gene: TRBV6-5; d_gene: NA
CDR3aa: CASSDAGEGNQPQHF; CDR3nt: TGTGCCAGCAGCGACGCCGGGGAGGGCAATCAGCCCCAGCATTTT; abundance: NA; j_gene: TRBJ1-5; v_gene: TRBV5-4; d_gene: NA
CDR3aa: CATVLQVNYGYTF; CDR3nt: TGTGCCACAGTTTTACAGGTTAACTATGGCTACACCTTC; abundance: few; j_gene: TRBJ1-2; v_gene: TRBV28; d_gene: NA
CDR3aa: CASTRKLAGGPYEQYF; CDR3nt: TGTGCCAGCACCCGAAAACTAGCGGGAGGTCCCTACGAGCAGTACTTC; abundance: NA; j_gene: TRBJ2-7; v_gene: TRBV21-1; d_gene: NA
CDR3aa: CASSLGGGTYGYTF; CDR3nt: TGTGCCAGCAGTTTAGGGGGGGGCACCTATGGCTACACCTTC; abundance: NA; j_gene: TRBJ1-2; v_gene: TRBV28; d_gene: NA
CDR3aa: CASSYIPDNQETQYF; CDR3nt: TGTGCCAGCAGTTACATCCCCGACAACCAAGAGACCCAGTACTTC; abundance: NA; j_gene: TRBJ2-5; v_gene: TRBV6-5; d_gene: NA
CDR3aa: CASTRRGRNTGELFF; CDR3nt: TGTGCCAGCACTAGGCGGGGAAGGAACACCGGGGAGCTGTTTTTT; abundance: once; j_gene: TRBJ2-2; v_gene: TRBV11-2; d_gene: NA
CDR3aa: CASSYGTGGTTEAFF; CDR3nt: TGTGCCAGCAGTTACGGGACAGGGGGGACCACTGAAGCTTTCTTT; abundance: NA; j_gene: TRBJ1-1; v_gene: TRBV6-5; d_gene: TRBD1
CDR3aa: CASRPGTSGMVYEQYF; CDR3nt: TGCGCCAGCAGACCAGGGACTAGCGGGATGGTCTACGAGCAGTACTTC; abundance: few; j_gene: TRBJ2-7; v_gene: TRBV5-1; d_gene: TRBD2
CDR3aa: CASSPPASGRVETQYF; CDR3nt: TGTGCCAGCTCACCACCGGCTAGCGGGAGGGTGGAGACCCAGTACTTC; abundance: NA; j_gene: TRBJ2-5; v_gene: TRBV18; d_gene: TRBD2
CDR3aa: CASRTSGRAQREQYF; CDR3nt: TGTGCCAGCAGGACTAGCGGGAGGGCCCAGAGAGAGCAGTACTTC; abundance: few; j_gene: TRBJ2-7; v_gene: TRBV28; d_gene: TRBD2
CDR3aa: CASSPSISAPGELFF; CDR3nt: TGTGCCAGCTCACCATCTATCTCCGCCCCCGGGGAGCTGTTTTTT; abundance: NA; j_gene: TRBJ2-2; v_gene: TRBV18; d_gene: NA
CDR3aa: CASSLSSPGGSTGNTIYF; CDR3nt: TGTGCCAGCAGTTTATCTTCCCCAGGAGGATCGACTGGAAACACCATATATTTT; abundance: once; j_gene: TRBJ1-3; v_gene: TRBV28; d_gene: NA
CDR3aa: CASSGQGANYGYTF; CDR3nt: TGTGCCAGCAGTGGACAGGGGGCTAACTATGGCTACACCTTC; abundance: NA; j_gene: TRBJ1-2; v_gene: TRBV6-1; d_gene: TRBD1
CDR3aa: CASSLLSGSYNEQYF; CDR3nt: TGTGCCAGCAGCTTACTCAGCGGGAGTTATAACGAGCAGTACTTC; abundance: NA; j_gene: TRBJ2-7; v_gene: TRBV7-8; d_gene: TRBD2
CDR3aa: CASSLDRGPYEQYF; CDR3nt: TGTGCCAGCAGCTTAGACAGGGGGCCCTACGAGCAGTACTTC; abundance: NA; j_gene: TRBJ2-7; v_gene: TRBV7-8; d_gene: TRBD1
CDR3aa: CASSTADRAHEQYF; CDR3nt: TGTGCCAGCAGTACCGCAGACAGGGCCCACGAGCAGTACTTC; abundance: NA; j_gene: TRBJ2-7; v_gene: TRBV2; d_gene: TRBD1